The sequence of this TCR beta chain was determined in a study of blood T cell repertoires in COVID-19. For the study at large: Sample material is recorded as cDNA or gDNA derived from T cells, B-cell-depleted T cells, or PBMCs.

Sequencing used immunoSEQ multiplex PCR; TCRdb keeps in-frame clones, though not all of them. The sample contains 200,000 to 300,000 clones, about 80% of which appear only once. Turning to this clone: Other DNA sequences in the same sample also yield this CDR3.

V lost 6 bases to trimming and J lost 0 bases, with 12 bases between them. The germline V gene encodes CDR1 MDHEN and CDR2 SYDVKM. The CDR3 is 16 residues long. This clonotype originated in a woman aged 80 or older with acute or convalescent COVID-19. Material: peripheral blood. The V and J genes are TRBV28 and TRBJ1-6; no firm D call. As DNA, the CDR3 is TGTGCCAGCAGCTTACGAGTTAGCTCCTATAATTCACCCCTCCACTTT. This encodes CASSLRVSSYNSPLHF.